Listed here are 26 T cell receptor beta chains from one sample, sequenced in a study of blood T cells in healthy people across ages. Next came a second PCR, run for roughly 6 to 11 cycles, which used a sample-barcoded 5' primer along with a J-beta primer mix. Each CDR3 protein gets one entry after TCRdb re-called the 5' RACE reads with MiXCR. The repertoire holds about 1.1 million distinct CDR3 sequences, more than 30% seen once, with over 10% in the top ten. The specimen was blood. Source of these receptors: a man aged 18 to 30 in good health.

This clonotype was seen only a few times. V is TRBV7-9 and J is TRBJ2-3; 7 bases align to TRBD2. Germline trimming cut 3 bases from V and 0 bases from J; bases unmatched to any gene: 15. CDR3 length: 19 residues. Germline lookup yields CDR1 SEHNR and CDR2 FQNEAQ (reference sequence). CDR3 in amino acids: CASSFFVGGDYQSTDTQYF. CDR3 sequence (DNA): TGTGCCAGCAGCTTCTTTGTGGGGGGGGACTACCAAAGCACAGATACGCAGTATTTT.

Here the CDR3 DNA reads TGTGCCAGCAGCCAGGGGACAGGAAACCATAATGAAAAACTGTTTTTT. Translation: CASSQGTGNHNEKLFF. The J gene is TRBJ1-4, the V gene TRBV4-2, with 8 bases aligning to TRBD1. There are 16 residues in the CDR3. Germline CDR1 LGHNA, CDR2 YNFKEQ. The J segment lost 4 bases and the V segment lost 3 bases, leaving 7 bases of the junction unmatched.

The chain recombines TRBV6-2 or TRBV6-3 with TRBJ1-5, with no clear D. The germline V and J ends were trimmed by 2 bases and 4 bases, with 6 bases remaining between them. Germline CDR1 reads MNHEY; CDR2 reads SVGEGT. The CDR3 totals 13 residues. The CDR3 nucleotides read TGTGCCAGCAGTTACGGAGCTAATCAGCCCCAGCATTTT. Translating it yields CASSYGANQPQHF.

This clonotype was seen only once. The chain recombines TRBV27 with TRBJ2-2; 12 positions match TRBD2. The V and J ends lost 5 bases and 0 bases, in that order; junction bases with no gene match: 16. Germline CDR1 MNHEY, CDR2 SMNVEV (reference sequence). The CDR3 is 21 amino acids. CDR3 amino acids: CASSIRGYGLAGGPNTGELFF. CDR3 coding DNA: TGTGCCAGCAGTATAAGGGGTTACGGGCTAGCGGGGGGGCCGAACACCGGGGAGCTGTTTTTT.

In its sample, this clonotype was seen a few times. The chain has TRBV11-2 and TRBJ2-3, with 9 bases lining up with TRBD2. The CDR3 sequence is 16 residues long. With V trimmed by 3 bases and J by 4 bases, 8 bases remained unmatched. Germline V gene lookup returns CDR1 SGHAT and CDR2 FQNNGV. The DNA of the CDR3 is TGTGCCAGCAGCTTCGGGCTAGCGGGGAGGGCAGATACGCAGTATTTT. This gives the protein CASSFGLAGRADTQYF. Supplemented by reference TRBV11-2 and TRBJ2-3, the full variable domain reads EAGVAQSPRYKIIEKRQSVAFWCNPISGHATLYWYQQILGQGPKLLIQFQNNGVVDDSQLPKDRFSAERLKGVDSTLKIQPAKLEDSAVYLCASSFGLAGRADTQYFGPGTRLTVL.

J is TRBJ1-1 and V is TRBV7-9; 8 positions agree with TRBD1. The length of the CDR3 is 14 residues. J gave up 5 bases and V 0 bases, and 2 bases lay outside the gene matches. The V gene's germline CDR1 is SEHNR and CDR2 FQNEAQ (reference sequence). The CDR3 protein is CASSLATGETEAFF. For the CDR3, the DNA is TGTGCCAGCAGCTTAGCGACAGGGGAAACTGAAGCTTTCTTT.

As DNA, the CDR3 is TGCGCCAGCAGCTTAGACGGGAGGGACTCCTACGAGCAGTACTTC. It encodes CASSLDGRDSYEQYF. This chain links TRBV5-1 with TRBJ2-7; 8 nucleotides match TRBD2. The germline V gene has CDR1 SGHRS and CDR2 YFSETQ. This CDR3 contains 15 residues. With V trimmed by 2 bases and J by 0 bases, 4 bases remained unmatched.

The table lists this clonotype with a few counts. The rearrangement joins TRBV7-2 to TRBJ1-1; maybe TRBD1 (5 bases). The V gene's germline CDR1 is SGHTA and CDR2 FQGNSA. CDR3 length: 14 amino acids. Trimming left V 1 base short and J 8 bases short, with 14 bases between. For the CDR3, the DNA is TGTGCCAGCAGCTTAGAGGAGACAGAAAACGAAGCTTTCTTT. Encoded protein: CASSLEETENEAFF.

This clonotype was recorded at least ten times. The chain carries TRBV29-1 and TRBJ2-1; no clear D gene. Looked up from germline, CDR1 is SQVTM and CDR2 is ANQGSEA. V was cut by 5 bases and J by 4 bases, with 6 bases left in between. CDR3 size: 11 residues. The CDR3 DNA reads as TGCAGCGTTTTCGGGTACAATGAGCAGTTCTTC. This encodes CSVFGYNEQFF.

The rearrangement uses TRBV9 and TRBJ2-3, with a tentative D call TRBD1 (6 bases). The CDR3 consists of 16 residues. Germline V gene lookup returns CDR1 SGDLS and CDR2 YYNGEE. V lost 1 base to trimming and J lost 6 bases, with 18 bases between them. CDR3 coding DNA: TGTGCCAGCAGCGTATCCGTTTCAGGGACATCCGATACGCAGTATTTT. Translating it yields CASSVSVSGTSDTQYF.

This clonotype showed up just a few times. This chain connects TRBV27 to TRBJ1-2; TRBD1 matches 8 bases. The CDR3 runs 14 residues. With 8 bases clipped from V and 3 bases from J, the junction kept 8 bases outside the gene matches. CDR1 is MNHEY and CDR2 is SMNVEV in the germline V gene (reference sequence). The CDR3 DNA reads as TGTGCCAGCGCAGGGGGCAGGGGGGACTATGGCTACACCTTC. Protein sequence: CASAGGRGDYGYTF.

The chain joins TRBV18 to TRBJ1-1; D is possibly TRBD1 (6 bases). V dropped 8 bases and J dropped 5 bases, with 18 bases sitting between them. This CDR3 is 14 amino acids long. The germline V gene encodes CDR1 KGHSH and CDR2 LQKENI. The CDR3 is CASQSARGGTEAFF. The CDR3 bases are TGTGCCAGCCAATCGGCGAGAGGGGGGACTGAAGCTTTCTTT.

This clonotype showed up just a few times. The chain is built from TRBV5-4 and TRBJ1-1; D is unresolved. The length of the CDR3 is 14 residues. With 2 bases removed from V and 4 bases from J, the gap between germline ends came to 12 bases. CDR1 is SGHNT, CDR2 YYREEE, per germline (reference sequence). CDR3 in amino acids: CASSFSSGSTEAFF. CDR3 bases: TGTGCCAGCAGCTTTAGTTCGGGGAGCACTGAAGCTTTCTTT.

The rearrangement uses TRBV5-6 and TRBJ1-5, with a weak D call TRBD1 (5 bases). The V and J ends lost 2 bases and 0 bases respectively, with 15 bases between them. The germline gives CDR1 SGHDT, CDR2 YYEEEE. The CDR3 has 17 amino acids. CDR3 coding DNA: TGTGCCAGCAGCTTATCCCCAGGGCCCTATAGCAATCAGCCCCAGCATTTT. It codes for CASSLSPGPYSNQPQHF.

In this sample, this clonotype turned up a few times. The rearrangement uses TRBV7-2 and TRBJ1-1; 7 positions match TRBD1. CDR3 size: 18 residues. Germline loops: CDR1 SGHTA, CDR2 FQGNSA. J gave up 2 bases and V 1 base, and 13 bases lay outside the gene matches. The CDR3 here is CASSLVRRGEKGNTEAFF. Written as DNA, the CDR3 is TGTGCCAGCAGCTTAGTTCGCAGGGGGGAAAAAGGAAACACTGAAGCTTTCTTT. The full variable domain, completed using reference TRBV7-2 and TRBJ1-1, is GAGVSQSPSNKVTEKGKDVELRCDPISGHTALYWYRQSLGQGLEFLIYFQGNSAPDKSGLPSDRFSAERTGGSVSTLTIQRTQQEDSAVYLCASSLVRRGEKGNTEAFFGQGTRLTVV.

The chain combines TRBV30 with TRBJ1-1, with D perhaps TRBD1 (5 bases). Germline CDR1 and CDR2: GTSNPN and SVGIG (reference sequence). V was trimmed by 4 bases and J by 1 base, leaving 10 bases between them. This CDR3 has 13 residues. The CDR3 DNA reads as TGTGCCTGGATAGACAGTCCGAACACTGAAGCTTTCTTT. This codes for CAWIDSPNTEAFF.

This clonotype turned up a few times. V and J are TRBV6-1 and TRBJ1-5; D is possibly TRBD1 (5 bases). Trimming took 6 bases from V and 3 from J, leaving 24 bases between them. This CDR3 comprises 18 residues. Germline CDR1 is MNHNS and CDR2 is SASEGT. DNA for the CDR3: TGTGCCAGCAGCACTCAGGGCATCCGGGGAAAAAACAATCAGCCCCAGCATTTT. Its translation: CASSTQGIRGKNNQPQHF.

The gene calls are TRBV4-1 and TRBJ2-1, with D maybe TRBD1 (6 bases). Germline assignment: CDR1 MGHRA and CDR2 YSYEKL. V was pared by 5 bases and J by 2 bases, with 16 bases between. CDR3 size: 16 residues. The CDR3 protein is CASSTKAWDTYNEQFF. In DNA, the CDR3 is TGCGCCAGCAGCACGAAAGCCTGGGACACCTACAATGAGCAGTTCTTC.

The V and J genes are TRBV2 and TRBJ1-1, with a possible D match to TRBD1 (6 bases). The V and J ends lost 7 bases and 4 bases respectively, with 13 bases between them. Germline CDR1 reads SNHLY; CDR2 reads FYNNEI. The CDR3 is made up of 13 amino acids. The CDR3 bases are TGTGCCAGCAACAGGGTCGGGGGCACTGAAGCTTTCTTT. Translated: CASNRVGGTEAFF.

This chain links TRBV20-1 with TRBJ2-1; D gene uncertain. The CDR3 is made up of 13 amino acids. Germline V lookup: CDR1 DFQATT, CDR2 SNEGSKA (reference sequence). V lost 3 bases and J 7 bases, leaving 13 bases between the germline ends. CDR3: CSARRFLGNEQFF. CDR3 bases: TGCAGTGCTAGGAGGTTCCTGGGGAATGAGCAGTTCTTC.

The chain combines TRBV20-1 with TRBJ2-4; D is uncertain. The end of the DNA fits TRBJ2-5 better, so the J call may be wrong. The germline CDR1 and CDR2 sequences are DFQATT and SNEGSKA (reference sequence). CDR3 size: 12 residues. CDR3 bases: TGCAGTGCTAGAGTTTTTCAGGAGACCCAGTACTTC. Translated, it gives CSARVFQETQYF.

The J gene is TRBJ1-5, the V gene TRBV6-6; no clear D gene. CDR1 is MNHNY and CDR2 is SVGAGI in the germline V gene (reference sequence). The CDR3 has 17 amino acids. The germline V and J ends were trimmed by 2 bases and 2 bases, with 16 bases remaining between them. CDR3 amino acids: CASSYGLPQRGNQPQHF. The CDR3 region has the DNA TGTGCCAGCAGTTACGGGCTCCCACAACGCGGCAATCAGCCCCAGCATTTT.

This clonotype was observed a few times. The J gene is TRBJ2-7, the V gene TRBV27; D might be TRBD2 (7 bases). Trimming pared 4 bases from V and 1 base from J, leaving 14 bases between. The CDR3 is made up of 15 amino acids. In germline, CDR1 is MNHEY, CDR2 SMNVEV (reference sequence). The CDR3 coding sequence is TGTGCCAGCAGTTCTAGGGGGGGACGGTCCTACGAGCAGTACTTC. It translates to CASSSRGGRSYEQYF.

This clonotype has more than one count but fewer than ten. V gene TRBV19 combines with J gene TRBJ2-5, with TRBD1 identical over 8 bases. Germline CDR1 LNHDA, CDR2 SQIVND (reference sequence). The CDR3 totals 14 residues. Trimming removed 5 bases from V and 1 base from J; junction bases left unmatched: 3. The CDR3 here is CASSRDRGQETQYF. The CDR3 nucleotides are TGTGCCAGTAGTCGAGACAGGGGCCAAGAGACCCAGTACTTC. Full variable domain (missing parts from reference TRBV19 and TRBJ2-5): DGGITQSPKYLFRKEGQNVTLSCEQNLNHDAMYWYRQDPGQGLRLIYYSQIVNDFQKGDIAEGYSVSREKKESFPLTVTSAQKNPTAFYLCASSRDRGQETQYFGPGTRLLVL.

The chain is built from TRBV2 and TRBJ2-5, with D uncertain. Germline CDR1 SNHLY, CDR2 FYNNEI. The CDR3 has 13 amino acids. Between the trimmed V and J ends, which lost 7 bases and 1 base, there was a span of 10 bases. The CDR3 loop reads CASKHALQETQYF. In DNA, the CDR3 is TGTGCCAGCAAACATGCCCTCCAAGAGACCCAGTACTTC. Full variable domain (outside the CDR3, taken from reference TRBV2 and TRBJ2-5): EPEVTQTPSHQVTQMGQEVILRCVPISNHLYFYWYRQILGQKVEFLVSFYNNEISEKSEIFDDQFSVERPDGSNFTLKIRSTKLEDSAMYFCASKHALQETQYFGPGTRLLVL.

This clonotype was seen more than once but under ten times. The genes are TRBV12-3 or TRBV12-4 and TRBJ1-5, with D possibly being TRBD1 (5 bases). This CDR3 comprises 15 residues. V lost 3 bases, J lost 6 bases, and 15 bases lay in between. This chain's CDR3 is CASSFGGGIGQPQHF. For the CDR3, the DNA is TGTGCCAGCAGTTTTGGGGGTGGGATTGGTCAGCCCCAGCATTTT.